Following are 14 T cell receptor beta chains from one sample sequenced in a study of long-term antiretroviral therapy in people with HIV. Investigators performed immunoSEQ version v3.0 at survey level. Assay used: immunoSEQ multiplex PCR; TCRdb lists only in-frame clones, some missing. The table lists tens of thousands of clones, 85% to 90% of them singletons, with 7.5% to 9% in the top ten. Source: unsorted PBMCs, taken 4.8 to 5 years after starting antiretroviral therapy. Source of these receptors: a middle-aged man with HIV.

V gene TRBV5-4 combines with J gene TRBJ2-2; D may be TRBD2 (6 bases). CDR1 is SGHNT and CDR2 is YYREEE in the germline V gene (reference sequence). Trimming removed 0 bases at V and 6 bases at J, with 12 bases between. CDR3 length equals 15 residues. CDR3 sequence reads: CASSLESGLAGELFF. CDR3 coding DNA: TGTGCCAGCAGCTTGGAGAGCGGGCTAGCCGGGGAGCTGTTTTTT.

The CDR3 DNA reads TGTGCCAGTATGAGACAGCCCACTGAAGCTTTCTTT. As protein: CASMRQPTEAFF. The chain is built from TRBV19 and TRBJ1-1; tentatively, D is TRBD1 (5 bases). Germline lookup yields CDR1 LNHDA and CDR2 SQIVND (reference sequence). This CDR3 has 12 residues. The V end lost 7 bases, the J end lost 4 bases, and 10 bases lay between the germline ends. Full variable domain (outside the CDR3, taken from reference TRBV19 and TRBJ1-1): DGGITQSPKYLFRKEGQNVTLSCEQNLNHDAMYWYRQDPGQGLRLIYYSQIVNDFQKGDIAEGYSVSREKKESFPLTVTSAQKNPTAFYLCASMRQPTEAFFGQGTRLTVV.

The DNA for the CDR3 is TGTGCCACCAGCAGAGATGGGGCAGATACGCAGTATTTT. Protein product: CATSRDGADTQYF. The chain couples TRBV15 to TRBJ2-3, with D uncertain. The CDR3 totals 13 residues. Germline V lookup: CDR1 LNHNV, CDR2 YYDKDF (reference sequence). V shed 0 bases and J shed 4 bases, with 5 bases lying between them.

The chain has TRBV10-1 and TRBJ2-3, with no clear D. V was shortened by 0 bases and J by 3 bases, with 7 bases between the two germline ends. Germline CDR1 and CDR2: WNHNN and SYGVQD (reference sequence). The length of the CDR3 is 14 residues. The CDR3 DNA is TGCGCCAGCAGTGAGTCCCCCATAACAGATACGCAGTATTTT. Its protein is CASSESPITDTQYF.

The V and J genes are TRBV7-8 and TRBJ1-1; 7 nucleotides line up with TRBD1. The CDR3 consists of 14 residues. The germline gives CDR1 SGHVS, CDR2 FQNEAQ. J gave up 2 bases and V 7 bases, and 7 bases lay outside the gene matches. The CDR3 loop reads CASTIGTANTEAFF. The CDR3 region has the DNA TGTGCCAGCACCATAGGGACAGCTAACACTGAAGCTTTCTTT.

V is TRBV28 and J is TRBJ1-2; no reliable D call. Germline CDR1 reads MDHEN; CDR2 reads SYDVKM. The ends were cut back, 7 bases at V and 0 bases at J, with 12 bases in the middle. This CDR3 is built from 14 residues. As DNA, the CDR3 is TGTGCCAGCAACTTCCAGGAAACTAACTATGGCTACACCTTC. This encodes CASNFQETNYGYTF.

This chain joins TRBV30 and TRBJ1-3; 7 nucleotides align to TRBD1. V shed 2 bases and J 2 bases; nucleotides not matched to a gene: 6. The CDR3 runs 15 residues. CDR1 and CDR2 from the germline V gene are GTSNPN and SVGIG (reference sequence). The chain's CDR3 is CAWSRDSGAGNTIYF. CDR3 bases: TGTGCCTGGAGTAGGGACAGTGGCGCTGGAAACACCATATATTTT.

The CDR3 sequence: CASVGVGTATDTQYF. CDR3 in DNA: TGTGCCAGCGTAGGGGTGGGGACAGCCACAGATACGCAGTATTTT. This sequence joins TRBV19 and TRBJ2-3; 7 bases are shared with TRBD1. J gave up 2 bases and V 9 bases, and 11 bases lay outside the gene matches. CDR1 is LNHDA, CDR2 SQIVND, per germline (reference sequence). The CDR3 is 15 residues long.

V and J are TRBV5-4 and TRBJ2-2; 9 bases agree with TRBD2. This CDR3 has 15 residues. Trimming cost V 0 bases and J 6 bases; bases outside gene matches: 3. The germline gives CDR1 SGHNT, CDR2 YYREEE (reference sequence). CDR3 bases: TGTGCCAGCAGCTTGGAGGCTAGCGGGGCCGGGGAGCTGTTTTTT. Its translation: CASSLEASGAGELFF.

V usage is TRBV6-6 and J usage is TRBJ2-2; D is possibly TRBD2 (5 bases). CDR1 and CDR2 (germline): MNHNY, SVGAGI (reference sequence). The CDR3 runs 15 residues. The ends were cut back, 4 bases at V and 2 bases at J, with 11 bases in the middle. CDR3 sequence: CASSFRSGNTGELFF. CDR3 DNA sequence: TGTGCCAGCAGTTTCAGGAGCGGCAACACCGGGGAGCTGTTTTTT.

V usage is TRBV2 and J usage is TRBJ2-3; a possible D gene is TRBD2 (5 bases). Trimming stripped 5 bases from V and 6 bases from J, with 9 bases between. Germline V gene lookup returns CDR1 SNHLY and CDR2 FYNNEI. The CDR3 has 12 amino acids. DNA for the CDR3: TGTGCCAGCAGTCCCCGAGGGGATACGCAGTATTTT. This sequence encodes CASSPRGDTQYF. Filled out from reference TRBV2 and TRBJ2-3, the complete variable domain reads EPEVTQTPSHQVTQMGQEVILRCVPISNHLYFYWYRQILGQKVEFLVSFYNNEISEKSEIFDDQFSVERPDGSNFTLKIRSTKLEDSAMYFCASSPRGDTQYFGPGTRLTVL.

V and J are TRBV10-2 and TRBJ2-7; 7 bases are a match to TRBD2. The CDR3 covers 14 residues. J gave up 4 bases and V 3 bases, and 6 bases lay outside the gene matches. CDR1 WSHSY and CDR2 SAAADI come from the germline V gene. CDR3 sequence: CASSDWGGSYEQYF. In nucleotides, the CDR3 is TGCGCCAGCAGTGATTGGGGGGGGTCGTACGAGCAGTACTTC.

The rearrangement uses TRBV6-5 and TRBJ1-1; D is ambiguous. The V gene lost 0 bases and the J gene lost 3 bases, with 14 bases spanning the gap. The germline V gene has CDR1 MNHEY and CDR2 SVGAGI. The CDR3 sequence is 16 residues long. The CDR3 loop is CASSYSPDSAHTEAFF. The CDR3 bases are TGTGCCAGCAGTTACTCACCAGATTCCGCTCACACTGAAGCTTTCTTT.

This clone was recorded a few times. The chain is built from TRBV19 and TRBJ1-6, with D perhaps matching TRBD1 (5 bases). With 7 bases removed from V and 8 bases from J, the gap between germline ends came to 12 bases. Germline CDR1 reads LNHDA; CDR2 reads SQIVND (reference sequence). This CDR3 contains 13 residues. The CDR3 sequence is CASNVQGDSPLHF. The CDR3 DNA follows: TGTGCCAGTAACGTCCAGGGTGATTCACCCCTCCACTTT.